This T cell receptor beta chain originates from a study of T cell changes during pregnancy in multiple sclerosis. The CDR3 consists of 17 residues. V shed 0 bases and J 2 bases; nucleotides not matched to a gene: 9. CDR1 is SGHRS, CDR2 YFSETQ, per germline. Method: immunoSEQ multiplex PCR; TCRdb's copy keeps in-frame clones and lacks some. The sample shows around 35,000 clones, about nine tenths of them seen only once. The chain carries TRBV5-1 and TRBJ2-3; 7 bases are a match to TRBD2. The sample was CD8+ T cells from peripheral blood mononuclear cells, taken before pregnancy. This sequence was found in a female donor with multiple sclerosis, enrolled in a pregnancy study. The CDR3 protein is CASSLEVAGHHTDTQYF. CDR3 sequence (DNA): TGCGCCAGCAGCTTGGAGGTAGCGGGCCACCACACAGATACGCAGTATTTT.